The present entry profiles one T cell receptor (beta chain) with its context. Libraries were prepared by immunoSEQ multiplex PCR; TCRdb keeps only in-frame clonotypes and omits some of them. The sample contains 150,000 to 200,000 clones, about 94% of which appear only once. The entry originates in a study of control samples from healthy donors and cancer patients. Sequenced: PBMCs. This TCR derives from a man in his 60s with colorectal cancer.

DNA of the CDR3: TGTGCCAGCTCACCACGAGCGGGGGTGCCAGGCGAGCAGTTCTTC. Encoded protein: CASSPRAGVPGEQFF. The V gene is TRBV18, the J gene TRBJ2-1; 8 bases match TRBD2. Trimming removed 1 base from V and 10 bases from J; junction bases left unmatched: 9. CDR1 and CDR2 from the germline V gene are KGHSH and LQKENI. This CDR3 spans 15 amino acids.